A selection of T cell receptor beta chains follows, all from one sample in a study of T cell responses to AZD1222 COVID-19 vaccine. Some clones are missing from TCRdb's copy, which holds only in-frame ones; the method was immunoSEQ multiplex PCR. Here the sample spans around 110,000 clones, about 91% being singletons. The specimen was peripheral blood, collected on day 0 of AZD1222 vaccination. All receptors come from an adult in good health. Each CDR3 is given with its conserved first and last residue. The D gene is left open where the match is weak. Not all rows give a size; the values are once, few, many and, for expanded clones, a class.

j_gene: TRBJ1-2; v_gene: TRBV18; abundance: once; d_gene: TRBD1; CDR3aa: CASSPTPSTGTGVGYGYTF; CDR3nt: TGTGCCAGCTCACCAACGCCCTCAACCGGGACAGGGGTTGGCTATGGCTACACCTTC
j_gene: TRBJ1-6; v_gene: TRBV7-3; abundance: few; d_gene: TRBD1; CDR3aa: CASSLSGTGRNSPLHF; CDR3nt: TGTGCCAGCAGCTTAAGTGGGACAGGGAGGAATTCACCCCTCCACTTT
j_gene: TRBJ1-1; v_gene: TRBV6-4; abundance: NA; d_gene: NA; CDR3aa: CASSAGAGTEAFF; CDR3nt: TGTGCCAGCAGTGCGGGGGCGGGAACTGAAGCTTTCTTT
j_gene: TRBJ2-7; v_gene: TRBV19; abundance: NA; d_gene: NA; CDR3aa: CASSTQGSSYEQYF; CDR3nt: TGTGCCAGTAGTACTCAGGGCAGCTCCTACGAGCAGTACTTC
j_gene: TRBJ2-5; v_gene: TRBV4-2; abundance: NA; d_gene: TRBD2; CDR3aa: CASSQGAGGPQETQYF; CDR3nt: TGTGCCAGCAGCCAAGGAGCGGGGGGGCCTCAAGAGACCCAGTACTTC
j_gene: TRBJ1-1; v_gene: TRBV25-1; abundance: NA; d_gene: NA; CDR3aa: CASSESAAGHTEAFF; CDR3nt: TGTGCCAGCAGTGAATCAGCTGCTGGGCACACTGAAGCTTTCTTT
j_gene: TRBJ2-7; v_gene: TRBV27; abundance: NA; d_gene: NA; CDR3aa: CASSLSGILTPVAYEQYF; CDR3nt: TGTGCCAGCAGTTTATCAGGGATTTTAACCCCGGTAGCCTACGAGCAGTACTTC
j_gene: TRBJ2-5; v_gene: TRBV4-1; abundance: NA; d_gene: TRBD1; CDR3aa: CASRLTGASQETQYF; CDR3nt: TGCGCCAGCAGACTAACAGGGGCGTCTCAAGAGACCCAGTACTTC
j_gene: TRBJ1-1; v_gene: TRBV25-1; abundance: once; d_gene: NA; CDR3aa: CASSELGPANEAFF; CDR3nt: TGTGCCAGCAGTGAACTGGGGCCGGCGAACGAAGCTTTCTTT
j_gene: TRBJ2-3; v_gene: TRBV2; abundance: NA; d_gene: NA; CDR3aa: CASSGLERRADTQYF; CDR3nt: TGTGCCAGCAGTGGCCTTGAGCGGCGCGCGGATACGCAGTATTTT
j_gene: TRBJ2-2; v_gene: TRBV29-1; abundance: NA; d_gene: TRBD1; CDR3aa: CSVLGTVNTGELFF; CDR3nt: TGCAGCGTTTTAGGGACAGTAAACACCGGGGAGCTGTTTTTT
j_gene: TRBJ1-6; v_gene: TRBV27; abundance: NA; d_gene: NA; CDR3aa: CASSFETGPWALHF; CDR3nt: TGTGCCAGCAGTTTTGAAACGGGCCCTTGGGCCCTCCACTTT
j_gene: TRBJ1-2; v_gene: TRBV5-1; abundance: NA; d_gene: NA; CDR3aa: CASSTTGTNNYGYTF; CDR3nt: TGCGCCAGCAGCACTACCGGGACAAATAACTATGGCTACACCTTC
j_gene: TRBJ2-2; v_gene: TRBV11-3; abundance: NA; d_gene: NA; CDR3aa: CASSLVGRTNTGELFF; CDR3nt: TGTGCCAGCAGCTTAGTGGGCAGAACGAACACCGGGGAGCTGTTTTTT
j_gene: TRBJ2-2; v_gene: TRBV28; abundance: NA; d_gene: TRBD1; CDR3aa: CASSLGQGITGELFF; CDR3nt: TGTGCCAGCAGTTTAGGACAGGGGATAACCGGGGAGCTGTTTTTT
j_gene: TRBJ1-2; v_gene: TRBV6-1; abundance: few; d_gene: TRBD1; CDR3aa: CASSELGQGFYGYTF; CDR3nt: TGTGCCAGCAGTGAATTAGGACAGGGTTTCTATGGCTACACCTTC
j_gene: TRBJ1-2; v_gene: TRBV6-5; abundance: NA; d_gene: TRBD1; CDR3aa: CASRTLTGSNYGYTF; CDR3nt: TGTGCCAGCAGGACTCTGACAGGGTCTAACTATGGCTACACCTTC
j_gene: TRBJ1-2; v_gene: TRBV27; abundance: NA; d_gene: NA; CDR3aa: CASSLRSPTGNYGYTF; CDR3nt: TGTGCCAGCAGTTTAAGATCCCCAACAGGGAACTATGGCTACACCTTC
j_gene: TRBJ1-2; v_gene: TRBV6-5; abundance: NA; d_gene: TRBD1; CDR3aa: CAVFRGIMGGYTF; CDR3nt: TGTGCCGTATTCAGGGGGATTATGGGTGGCTACACCTTC
j_gene: TRBJ2-2; v_gene: TRBV4-3; abundance: NA; d_gene: TRBD1; CDR3aa: CASSQVRPKWTGDTGELFF; CDR3nt: TGCGCCAGCAGCCAAGTTCGCCCCAAATGGACAGGAGACACCGGGGAGCTGTTTTTT
j_gene: TRBJ2-1; v_gene: TRBV28; abundance: NA; d_gene: TRBD2; CDR3aa: CASSRGGSGGFRDNEQFF; CDR3nt: TGTGCCAGCAGTCGGGGAGGTAGCGGGGGGTTTCGAGACAATGAGCAGTTCTTC
j_gene: TRBJ1-1; v_gene: TRBV7-2; abundance: NA; d_gene: TRBD1; CDR3aa: CASSLGRTGLRNTEAFF; CDR3nt: TGTGCCAGCAGCTTAGGACGGACAGGGCTAAGGAACACTGAAGCTTTCTTT
j_gene: TRBJ2-5; v_gene: TRBV7-2; abundance: NA; d_gene: NA; CDR3aa: CASSFNWLEETQYF; CDR3nt: TGTGCCAGCAGCTTTAACTGGCTGGAGGAGACCCAGTACTTC
j_gene: TRBJ2-3; v_gene: TRBV28; abundance: NA; d_gene: NA; CDR3aa: CASSPRPGSPGAETDTQYF; CDR3nt: TGTGCCAGCAGTCCCCGTCCAGGTTCCCCGGGGGCTGAAACAGATACGCAGTATTTT
j_gene: TRBJ1-2; v_gene: TRBV7-9; abundance: NA; d_gene: NA; CDR3aa: CASSLSQGLYGYTF; CDR3nt: TGTGCCAGCAGCTTATCGCAGGGACTCTATGGCTACACCTTC
j_gene: TRBJ1-6; v_gene: TRBV5-1; abundance: NA; d_gene: NA; CDR3aa: CASSLSSDGNSPLHF; CDR3nt: TGCGCCAGCAGCTTGTCTTCGGACGGTAATTCACCCCTCCACTTT
j_gene: TRBJ2-1; v_gene: TRBV19; abundance: few; d_gene: TRBD2; CDR3aa: CASSSHASGSFNEQFF; CDR3nt: TGTGCCAGTAGTTCCCATGCTAGCGGGAGCTTCAATGAGCAGTTCTTC
j_gene: TRBJ1-4; v_gene: TRBV5-1; abundance: NA; d_gene: NA; CDR3aa: CASSWSWNEKLFF; CDR3nt: TGCGCCAGCAGCTGGTCCTGGAATGAAAAACTGTTTTTT
j_gene: TRBJ2-3; v_gene: TRBV18; abundance: NA; d_gene: NA; CDR3aa: CASSPREGSDTQYF; CDR3nt: TGTGCCAGCTCACCACGAGAGGGGTCGGATACGCAGTATTTT
j_gene: TRBJ1-4; v_gene: TRBV7-8; abundance: NA; d_gene: TRBD1; CDR3aa: CASSPGGKLFF; CDR3nt: TGTGCCAGCAGCCCAGGGGGTAAACTGTTTTTT
j_gene: TRBJ2-2; v_gene: TRBV18; abundance: NA; d_gene: TRBD1; CDR3aa: CASSRAGQGSTGELFF; CDR3nt: TGTGCCAGCTCAAGGGCGGGACAGGGATCCACCGGGGAGCTGTTTTTT
j_gene: TRBJ2-7; v_gene: TRBV29-1; abundance: NA; d_gene: TRBD1; CDR3aa: CSVTRGTGGDYEQYF; CDR3nt: TGCAGCGTTACGAGAGGGACAGGGGGAGACTACGAGCAGTACTTC
j_gene: TRBJ1-2; v_gene: TRBV9; abundance: NA; d_gene: NA; CDR3aa: CASSVESGDRRSYGYTF; CDR3nt: TGTGCCAGCAGCGTAGAGTCAGGGGATCGAAGAAGCTATGGCTACACCTTC
j_gene: TRBJ2-7; v_gene: TRBV2; abundance: NA; d_gene: NA; CDR3aa: CASGRDTYEQYF; CDR3nt: TGTGCCAGCGGGCGGGATACCTACGAGCAGTACTTC
j_gene: TRBJ2-4; v_gene: TRBV7-2; abundance: NA; d_gene: NA; CDR3aa: CASSSLLGAKNIQYF; CDR3nt: TGTGCCAGCAGCTCCCTCCTAGGGGCCAAAAACATTCAGTACTTC
j_gene: TRBJ2-3; v_gene: TRBV5-1; abundance: NA; d_gene: NA; CDR3aa: CASKTGMGTDTQYF; CDR3nt: TGCGCCAGCAAGACTGGGATGGGCACAGATACGCAGTATTTT
j_gene: TRBJ2-7; v_gene: TRBV7-9; abundance: NA; d_gene: NA; CDR3aa: CASSSNYYEQYF; CDR3nt: TGTGCCAGCAGCTCAAACTATTACGAGCAGTACTTC
j_gene: TRBJ2-3; v_gene: TRBV18; abundance: NA; d_gene: NA; CDR3aa: CASSPRGVTDTQYF; CDR3nt: TGTGCCAGCTCACCCAGGGGAGTAACAGATACGCAGTATTTT
j_gene: TRBJ1-4; v_gene: TRBV27; abundance: NA; d_gene: TRBD1; CDR3aa: CASSSRGRGTNEKLFF; CDR3nt: TGTGCCAGCAGTTCCAGGGGGCGCGGGACTAATGAAAAACTGTTTTTT
j_gene: TRBJ2-7; v_gene: TRBV6-4; abundance: NA; d_gene: TRBD1; CDR3aa: CASSEGTGAFYEQYF; CDR3nt: TGTGCCAGCAGTGAAGGGACAGGGGCGTTCTACGAGCAGTACTTC
j_gene: TRBJ1-1; v_gene: TRBV19; abundance: few; d_gene: TRBD1; CDR3aa: CASSPGQGSTEAFF; CDR3nt: TGTGCCAGTAGTCCGGGACAGGGGAGCACTGAAGCTTTCTTT